This TCR beta chain was profiled in a study of OX40 agonist ivuxolimab in advanced cancers. The overall study: An agonistic anti-OX40 (CD134) antibody, ivuxolimab, was used to treat the patients.

Study-wide points: Some of the nonresponding patients also showed low levels of normalized T-cell clonal expansion. On average, CD8+ T cells had more expanded clones than CD4+.

Trimming cost V 0 bases and J 3 bases; bases outside gene matches: 2. The CDR3 extends over 14 amino acids. CDR1 and CDR2 (germline): WNHNN, SYGVQD (reference sequence). This clone showed up just once. Its antigen is unknown. Measured with immunoSEQ multiplex PCR; TCRdb has only the in-frame clones, and not every one. The repertoire holds 55,000 to 75,000 clones, with roughly 85% as singletons. With autoimmune disease history or systemic immunosuppression, patients were excluded. The source is an adult with an advanced solid tumor such as melanoma, head and neck, liver or kidney cancer. The sequenced sample was CD4+ or CD8+ T cells sorted from blood, obtained in a trial of the OX40 agonist ivuxolimab. The rearrangement uses TRBV10-1 and TRBJ2-7; 7 nucleotides line up with TRBD2. The DNA for the CDR3 is TGCGCCAGCAGTGAGTCCGGGACTATCTACGAGCAGTACTTC. It codes for CASSESGTIYEQYF.